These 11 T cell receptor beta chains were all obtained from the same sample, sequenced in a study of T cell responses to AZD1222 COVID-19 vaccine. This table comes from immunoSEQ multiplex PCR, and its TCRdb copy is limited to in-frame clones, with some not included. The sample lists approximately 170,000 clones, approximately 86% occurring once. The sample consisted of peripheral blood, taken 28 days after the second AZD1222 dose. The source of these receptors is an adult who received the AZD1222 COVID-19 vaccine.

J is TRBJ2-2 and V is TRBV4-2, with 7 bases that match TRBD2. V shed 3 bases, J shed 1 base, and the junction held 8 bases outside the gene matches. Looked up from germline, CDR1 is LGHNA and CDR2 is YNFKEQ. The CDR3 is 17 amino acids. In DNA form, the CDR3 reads TGTGCCAGCAGCCACGTCCTAGCGGATAAGAACACCGGGGAGCTGTTTTTT. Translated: CASSHVLADKNTGELFF.

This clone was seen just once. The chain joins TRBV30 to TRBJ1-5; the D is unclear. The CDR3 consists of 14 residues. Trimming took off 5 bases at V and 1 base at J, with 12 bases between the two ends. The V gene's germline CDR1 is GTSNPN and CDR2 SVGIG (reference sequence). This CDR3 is CAWDGPGSNQPQHF. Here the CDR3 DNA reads TGTGCCTGGGACGGGCCTGGGAGCAATCAGCCCCAGCATTTT.

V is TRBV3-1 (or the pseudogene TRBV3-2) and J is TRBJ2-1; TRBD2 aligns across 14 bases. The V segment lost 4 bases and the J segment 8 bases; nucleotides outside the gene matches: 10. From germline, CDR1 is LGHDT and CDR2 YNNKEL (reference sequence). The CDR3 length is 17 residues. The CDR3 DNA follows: TGTGCCAGCAGCCCACGACTAGCGGGGGGGCATAGCTATGAGCAGTTCTTC. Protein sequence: CASSPRLAGGHSYEQFF.

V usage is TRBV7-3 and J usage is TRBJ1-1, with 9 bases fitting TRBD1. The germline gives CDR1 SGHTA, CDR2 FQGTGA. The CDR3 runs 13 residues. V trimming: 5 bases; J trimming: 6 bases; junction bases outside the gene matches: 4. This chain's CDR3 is CASSPNRGPEAFF. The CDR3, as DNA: TGTGCCAGCAGCCCGAACAGGGGGCCTGAAGCTTTCTTT.

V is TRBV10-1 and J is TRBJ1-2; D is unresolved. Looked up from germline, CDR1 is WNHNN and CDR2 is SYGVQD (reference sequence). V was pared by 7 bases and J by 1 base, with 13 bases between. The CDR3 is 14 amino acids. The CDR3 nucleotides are TGCGCCAGCAAGAAGACAAAGCTTAACTATGGCTACACCTTC. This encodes CASKKTKLNYGYTF.

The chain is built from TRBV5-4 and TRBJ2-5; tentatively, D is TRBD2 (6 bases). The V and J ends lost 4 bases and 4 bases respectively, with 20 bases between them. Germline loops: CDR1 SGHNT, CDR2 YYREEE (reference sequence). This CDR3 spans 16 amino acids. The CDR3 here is CASSISFTGGVETQYF. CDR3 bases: TGTGCCAGCAGCATTTCTTTTACAGGAGGGGTAGAGACCCAGTACTTC.

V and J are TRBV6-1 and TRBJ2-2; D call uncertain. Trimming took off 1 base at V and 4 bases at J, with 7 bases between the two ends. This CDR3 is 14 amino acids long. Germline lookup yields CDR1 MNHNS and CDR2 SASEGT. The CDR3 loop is CASSEVGPTGELFF. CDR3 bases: TGTGCCAGCAGTGAAGTAGGTCCCACCGGGGAGCTGTTTTTT.

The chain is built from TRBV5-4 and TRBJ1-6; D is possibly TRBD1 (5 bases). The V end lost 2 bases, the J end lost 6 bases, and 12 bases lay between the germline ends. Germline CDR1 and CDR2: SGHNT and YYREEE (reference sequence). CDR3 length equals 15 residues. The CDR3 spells CASSFEEGINSPLHF. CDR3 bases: TGTGCCAGCAGCTTTGAAGAGGGGATTAATTCACCCCTCCACTTT.

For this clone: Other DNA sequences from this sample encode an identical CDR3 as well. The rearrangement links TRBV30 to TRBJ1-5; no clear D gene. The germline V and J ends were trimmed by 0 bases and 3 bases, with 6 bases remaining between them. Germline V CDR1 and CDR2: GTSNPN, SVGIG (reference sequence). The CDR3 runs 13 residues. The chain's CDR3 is CAWSVEINQPQHF. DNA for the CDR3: TGTGCCTGGAGTGTCGAGATCAATCAGCCCCAGCATTTT.

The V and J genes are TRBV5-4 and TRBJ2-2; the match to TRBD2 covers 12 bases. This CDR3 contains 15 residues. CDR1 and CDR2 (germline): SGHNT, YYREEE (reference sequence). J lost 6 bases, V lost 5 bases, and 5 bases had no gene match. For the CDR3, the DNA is TGTGCCAGCAGTGGACTAGCGGGGAAGGCCGGGGAGCTGTTTTTT. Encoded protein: CASSGLAGKAGELFF.

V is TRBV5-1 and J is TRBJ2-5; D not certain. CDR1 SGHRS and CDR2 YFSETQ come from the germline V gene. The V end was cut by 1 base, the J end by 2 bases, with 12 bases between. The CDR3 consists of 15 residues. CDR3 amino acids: CASSLNGEIQETQYF. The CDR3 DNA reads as TGCGCCAGCAGCTTGAATGGCGAGATTCAAGAGACCCAGTACTTC. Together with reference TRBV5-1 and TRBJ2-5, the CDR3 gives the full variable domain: KAGVTQTPRYLIKTRGQQVTLSCSPISGHRSVSWYQQTPGQGLQFLFEYFSETQRNKGNFPGRFSGRQFSNSRSEMNVSTLELGDSALYLCASSLNGEIQETQYFGPGTRLLVL.